This T cell receptor beta chain was sequenced for a study of blood T cell repertoires in COVID-19. Study details: Acute and convalescent COVID-19 samples came from the United States, Italy and Spain. T cells, B-cell-depleted T cells, or PBMCs provided the cDNA or gDNA that served as material.

Authors' data handling: Amplification from reference gene primers served as the basis for estimated nucleated cell counts. Sequencing was performed with immunoSEQ multiplex PCR; in TCRdb, only in-frame clones are kept and a portion is missing. The V and J calls and clone size come from that table; D and trimming were worked out from the DNA. This sample has roughly 55,000 clones; over 75% occur once, and the top ten carry less than 7%. From germline, CDR1 is SGHTS and CDR2 YDEGEE. This CDR3 is 17 amino acids long. Germline trimming cut 1 base from V and 6 bases from J; bases unmatched to any gene: 13. The table lists this clone with a few counts.

The sample taken for sequencing was peripheral blood. The chain employs TRBV5-8 and TRBJ2-7, with TRBD2 identical over 10 bases. The source of this sequence is a man in his sixties with active or convalescent COVID-19. In DNA form, the CDR3 reads TGTGCCAGCAGCTTGCAGAAGACTAGCGGGTCGGTTGGCGAGCAGTACTTC. Its translation is CASSLQKTSGSVGEQYF.